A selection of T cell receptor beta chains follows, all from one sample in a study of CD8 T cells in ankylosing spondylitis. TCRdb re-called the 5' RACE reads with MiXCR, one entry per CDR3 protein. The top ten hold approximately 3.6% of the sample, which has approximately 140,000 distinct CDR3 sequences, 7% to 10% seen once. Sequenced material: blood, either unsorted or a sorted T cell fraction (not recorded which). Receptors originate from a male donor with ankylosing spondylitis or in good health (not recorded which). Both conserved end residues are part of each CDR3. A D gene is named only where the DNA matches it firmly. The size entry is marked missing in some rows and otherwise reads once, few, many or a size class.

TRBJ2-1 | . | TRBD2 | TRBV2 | TGTGCCAGCAGTAGCGGGAGTTTTTTCTACAATGAGCAGTTCTTC | CASSSGSFFYNEQFF
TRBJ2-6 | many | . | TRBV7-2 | TGTGCCAGCAGCTTAACGGGACTGAGCTCTGGGGCCAACGTCCTGACTTTC | CASSLTGLSSGANVLTF
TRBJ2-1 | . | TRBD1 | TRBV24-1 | TGTGCCACCAGTGCCGCCGGGACAGGGTACAATGAGCAGTTCTTC | CATSAAGTGYNEQFF
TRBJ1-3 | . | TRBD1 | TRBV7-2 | TGTGCCAGCAGCTATCGACAGGGATCTGGAAACACCATATATTTT | CASSYRQGSGNTIYF
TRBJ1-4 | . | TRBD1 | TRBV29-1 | TGCAGCGTTGACCCGGGACAGGCCCAACTGTTTTTT | CSVDPGQAQLFF
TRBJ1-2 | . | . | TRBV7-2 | TGTGCCAGCAGCCCCCCCGGCGTGGAATCCAGTTATGATGGCTACACCTTC | CASSPPGVESSYDGYTF
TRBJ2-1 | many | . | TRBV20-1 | TGCAGTGGGGCTTTTGGCTGGCTCAGGGCGCAGTTCTTC | CSGAFGWLRAQFF
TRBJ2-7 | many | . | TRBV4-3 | TGCGCCAGCAGCCAAGATTCCCGGGGGTCGGTCGAGCAGTACTTC | CASSQDSRGSVEQYF
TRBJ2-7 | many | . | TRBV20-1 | TGCAGTGCTAGAGTAACAGGGAGCTCCTACGAGCAGTACTTC | CSARVTGSSYEQYF
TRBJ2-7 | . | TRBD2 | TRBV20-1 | TGCAGTGCTCCGAACCCCACTAGCGGAGACTACGAGCAGTACTTC | CSAPNPTSGDYEQYF
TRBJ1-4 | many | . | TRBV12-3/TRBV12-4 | TGTGCCAGCAGTTTAGAGGCAACCGGAGACTGGAAACTGTTTTTT | CASSLEATGDWKLFF
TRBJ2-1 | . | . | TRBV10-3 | TGTGCCATCAGATCTAGTATTAGCTCCTACAATGAGCAGTTCTTC | CAIRSSISSYNEQFF
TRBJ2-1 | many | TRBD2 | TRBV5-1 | TGCGCCAGCAGCTCGACTAGCGGGAATGAGCAGTTCTTC | CASSSTSGNEQFF
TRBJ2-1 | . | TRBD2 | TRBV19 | TGTGCCAGTAGTAGGGACTACTACAATGAGCAGTTCTTC | CASSRDYYNEQFF
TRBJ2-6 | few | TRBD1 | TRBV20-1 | TGCAGTGCCAGGGGACAGGGGGCTCTAGGGGCCAACGTCCTGACTTTC | CSARGQGALGANVLTF
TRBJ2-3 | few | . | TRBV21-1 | TGTGCCAGCACCTCCGGGACAGCACGTACTAGCACAGATACGCAGTATTTT | CASTSGTARTSTDTQYF
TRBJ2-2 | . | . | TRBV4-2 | TGTGCCAGCAGCCACTACCAAACGGGATCCGACACCGGGGAGCTGTTTTTT | CASSHYQTGSDTGELFF
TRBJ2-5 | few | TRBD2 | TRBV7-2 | TGTGCCAGCAGCCGAGCTAGCGGGCCTACGAAGACCCAGTACTTC | CASSRASGPTKTQYF
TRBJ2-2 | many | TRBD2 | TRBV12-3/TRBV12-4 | TGTGCCAGCAGAGGGGGACTAGACGTAGGGGAGCTGTTTTTT | CASRGGLDVGELFF
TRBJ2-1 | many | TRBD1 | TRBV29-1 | TGCAGCGTCCGGGACAGGGCGGACTTTTATGAGCAGTTCTTC | CSVRDRADFYEQFF
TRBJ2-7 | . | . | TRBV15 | TGTGCCACCAGCAGAGACGGGATCTCCTACGAGCAGTACTTC | CATSRDGISYEQYF
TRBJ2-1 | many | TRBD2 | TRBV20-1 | TGCAGTGCTAGAAAGACTAGCGGACGTACCAATGAGCAGTTCTTC | CSARKTSGRTNEQFF
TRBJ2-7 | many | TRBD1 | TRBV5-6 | TGTGCCAGCAGCTGGGACAGAACCTACGAGCAGTACTTC | CASSWDRTYEQYF
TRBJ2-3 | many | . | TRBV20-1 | TGCAGTGCTAGACCACTCCGGCAGGGCCCAGGCACAGATACGCAGTATTTT | CSARPLRQGPGTDTQYF
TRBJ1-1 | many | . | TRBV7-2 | TGTGCCAGCACTCAAGCGGGGGGGCCAACTGAAGCTTTCTTT | CASTQAGGPTEAFF
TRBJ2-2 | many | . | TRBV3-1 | TGTGCCAGCAGCCAGGAGTCAGACAACACCGGGGAGCTGTTTTTT | CASSQESDNTGELFF
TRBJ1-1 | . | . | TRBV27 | TGTGCCAGCAGCCTAACCCGCGGGCAGGGTGAAGCTTTCTTT | CASSLTRGQGEAFF
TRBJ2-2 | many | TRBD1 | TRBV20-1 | TGCAGTGCTCGCGATACAGGGGGCGCCCGCAACACCGGGGAGCTGTTTTTT | CSARDTGGARNTGELFF
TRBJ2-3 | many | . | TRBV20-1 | TGCAGTGCTAGGGATGGGACCACAGATACGCAGTATTTT | CSARDGTTDTQYF
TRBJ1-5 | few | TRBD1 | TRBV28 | TGTGCCAGCAGTCTGGACAGGTCAGTGGAGCCCCAGCATTTT | CASSLDRSVEPQHF
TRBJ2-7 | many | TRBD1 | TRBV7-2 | TGTGCCAGCAGCGCAACAGGGGCCTACTACGAGCAGTACTTC | CASSATGAYYEQYF
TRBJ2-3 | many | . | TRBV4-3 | TGCGCCAGCAGCCAAGCAGGGGAGCGAGGAGATACGCAGTATTTT | CASSQAGERGDTQYF
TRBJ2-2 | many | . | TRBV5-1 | TGCGCCAGCAGCATACAGGGTGGGGACACCGGGGAGCTGTTTTTT | CASSIQGGDTGELFF
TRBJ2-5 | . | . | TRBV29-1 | TGCAGCGTTGAAGGGGGCCAGGTTAAGACCCAGTACTTC | CSVEGGQVKTQYF
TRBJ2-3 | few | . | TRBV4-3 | TGCGCCAGCAGCCAACGCGGGGGCGATACGCAGTATTTT | CASSQRGGDTQYF